The clone carrying this T cell receptor beta chain was seen more than once but under ten times. The antigen remains unidentified. The data belong to a study of response to subunit inactivated influenza vaccine. A single record per CDR3 protein comes from TCRdb applying MiXCR to the RT-PCR reads. The data show roughly 460,000 distinct CDR3 sequences, around 9.9% seen once. The study's findings and limits: That few new T cells are recruited by each seasonal influenza vaccination was the authors' suggestion.

Specimen: PBMCs from blood, collected 45 days after vaccination. The sequence derives from a man aged 50-59 years who received an inactivated influenza vaccine.

CDR3 in DNA: TGTGCCTGGAGTCCGGGGGCCTACAATGAGCAGTTCTTC. Translation: CAWSPGAYNEQFF. V is TRBV30 and J is TRBJ2-1; D may be TRBD2 (6 bases). V lost 2 bases, J lost 2 bases, and 7 bases lay in between. From germline, CDR1 is GTSNPN and CDR2 SVGIG (reference sequence). This CDR3 spans 13 amino acids.